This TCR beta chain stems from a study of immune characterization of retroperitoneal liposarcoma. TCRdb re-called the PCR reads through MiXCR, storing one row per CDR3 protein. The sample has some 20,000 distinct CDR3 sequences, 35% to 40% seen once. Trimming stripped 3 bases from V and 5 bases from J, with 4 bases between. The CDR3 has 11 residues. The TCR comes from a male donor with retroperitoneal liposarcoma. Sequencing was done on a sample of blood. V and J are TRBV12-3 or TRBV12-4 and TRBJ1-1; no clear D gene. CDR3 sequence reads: CASSFGTEAFF. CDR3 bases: TGTGCCAGCAGTTTCGGGACTGAAGCTTTCTTT.